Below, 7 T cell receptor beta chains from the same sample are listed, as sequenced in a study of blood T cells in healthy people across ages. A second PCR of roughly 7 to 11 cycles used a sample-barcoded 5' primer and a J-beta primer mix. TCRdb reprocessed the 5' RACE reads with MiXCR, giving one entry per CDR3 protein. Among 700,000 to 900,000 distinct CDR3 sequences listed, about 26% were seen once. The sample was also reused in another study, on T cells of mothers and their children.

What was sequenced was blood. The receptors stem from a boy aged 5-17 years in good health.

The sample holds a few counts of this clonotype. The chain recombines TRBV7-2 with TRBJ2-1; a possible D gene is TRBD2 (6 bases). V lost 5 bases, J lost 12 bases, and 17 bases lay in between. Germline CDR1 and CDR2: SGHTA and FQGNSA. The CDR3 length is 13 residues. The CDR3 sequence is CASSLGTRSTQFF. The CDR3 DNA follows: TGTGCCAGCAGCCTCGGGACTCGAAGTACGCAGTTCTTC.

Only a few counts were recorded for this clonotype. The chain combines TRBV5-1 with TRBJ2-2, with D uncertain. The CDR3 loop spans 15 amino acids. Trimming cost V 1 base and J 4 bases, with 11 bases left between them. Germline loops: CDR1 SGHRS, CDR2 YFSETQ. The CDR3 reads CASSLTGSPTGELFF. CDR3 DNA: TGCGCCAGCAGCTTGACGGGCAGCCCCACCGGGGAGCTGTTTTTT.

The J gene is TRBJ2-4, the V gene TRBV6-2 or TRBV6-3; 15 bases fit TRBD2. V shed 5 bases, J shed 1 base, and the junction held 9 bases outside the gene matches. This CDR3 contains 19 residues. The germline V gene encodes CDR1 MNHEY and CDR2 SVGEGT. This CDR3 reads CASSTRTSGGAIAKNIQYF. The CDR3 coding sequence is TGTGCCAGCAGTACCCGGACTAGCGGGGGGGCCATTGCCAAAAACATTCAGTACTTC.

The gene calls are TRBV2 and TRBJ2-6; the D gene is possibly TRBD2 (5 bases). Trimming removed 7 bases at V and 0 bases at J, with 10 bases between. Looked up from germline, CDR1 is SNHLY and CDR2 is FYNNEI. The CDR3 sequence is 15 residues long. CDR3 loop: CASMFGNSGANVLTF. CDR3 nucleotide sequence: TGTGCCAGCATGTTCGGGAACTCTGGGGCCAACGTCCTGACTTTC.

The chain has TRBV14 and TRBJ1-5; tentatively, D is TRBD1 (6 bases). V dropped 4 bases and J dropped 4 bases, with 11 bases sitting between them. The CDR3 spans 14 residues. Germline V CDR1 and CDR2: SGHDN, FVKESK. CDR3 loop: CASSPTGWNQPQHF. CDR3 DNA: TGTGCCAGCAGCCCCACAGGGTGGAATCAGCCCCAGCATTTT. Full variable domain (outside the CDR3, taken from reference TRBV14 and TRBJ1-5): EAGVTQFPSHSVIEKGQTVTLRCDPISGHDNLYWYRRVMGKEIKFLLHFVKESKQDESGMPNNRFLAERTGGTYSTLKVQPAELEDSGVYFCASSPTGWNQPQHFGDGTRLSIL.

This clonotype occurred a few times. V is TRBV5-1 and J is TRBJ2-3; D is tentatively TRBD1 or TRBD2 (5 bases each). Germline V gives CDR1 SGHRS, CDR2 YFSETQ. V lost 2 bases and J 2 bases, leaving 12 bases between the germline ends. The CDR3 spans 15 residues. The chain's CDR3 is CASSFLARVTDTQYF. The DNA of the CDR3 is TGCGCCAGCAGCTTCCTAGCCAGGGTCACAGATACGCAGTATTTT.

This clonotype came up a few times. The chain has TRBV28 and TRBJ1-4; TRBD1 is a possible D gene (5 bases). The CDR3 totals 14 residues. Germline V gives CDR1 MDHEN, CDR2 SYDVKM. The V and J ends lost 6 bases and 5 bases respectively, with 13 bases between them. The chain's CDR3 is CASRGVGVNEKLFF. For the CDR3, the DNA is TGTGCCAGCAGAGGCGTGGGGGTAAATGAAAAACTGTTTTTT.